Listed below are T cell receptor beta chains from one sample, sequenced in a study of graft-versus-host responses after intestinal transplantation. Libraries were prepared by immunoSEQ multiplex PCR; TCRdb keeps only in-frame clonotypes and omits some of them. The sample yields 25,000 to 35,000 clones, about 90% seen once. This specimen was PBMCs, taken around 62 weeks after intestinal transplantation. The receptor set was obtained from a human patient who received an intestinal transplant, so some T cells may come from the graft donor. CDR3s include the opening cysteine and the closing phenylalanine or tryptophan. A D gene is named only where the DNA matches it firmly. Expanded clones are given a class, and other clones once, few, many or no size at all.

v_call	clone_size	j_call	d_call	cdr3_aa	cdr3_nt
TRBV6-1	-	TRBJ2-1	-	CASYRRDGSEQFF	TGTGCCAGCTATAGGAGGGATGGTAGTGAGCAGTTCTTC
TRBV2	-	TRBJ2-7	-	CATQGHEQYF	TGTGCCACCCAGGGACACGAGCAGTACTTC
TRBV7-9	few	TRBJ1-4	-	CASSLRNTGPEKLFF	TGTGCCAGCAGCTTAAGAAACACAGGACCTGAAAAACTGTTTTTT
TRBV11-2	-	TRBJ2-3	-	CASSLVGRASGTDTQYF	TGTGCCAGCAGCTTAGTGGGCCGAGCTAGTGGCACAGATACGCAGTATTTT
TRBV29-1	-	TRBJ2-3	TRBD2	CSVVGVAGEDTDTQYF	TGCAGCGTTGTCGGCGTAGCGGGAGAGGACACAGATACGCAGTATTTT
TRBV7-9	-	TRBJ2-5	TRBD1	CASSTGTGGARQETQYF	TGTGCCAGCAGCACAGGGACAGGGGGCGCGCGTCAAGAGACCCAGTACTTC
TRBV25-1	-	TRBJ1-6	-	CASSESGGQSTLHF	TGTGCCAGCAGTGAATCCGGCGGGCAATCTACCCTCCACTTT
TRBV18	-	TRBJ1-2	TRBD1	CASSPGTGANYGYTF	TGTGCCAGCTCACCAGGGACAGGGGCTAACTATGGCTACACCTTC
TRBV20-1	-	TRBJ1-2	-	CSAIQGYGYTF	TGCAGTGCCATTCAGGGCTATGGCTACACCTTC
TRBV28	-	TRBJ2-2	-	CASMRALNTGELFF	TGTGCCAGCATGCGGGCGCTGAACACCGGGGAGCTGTTTTTT
TRBV27	-	TRBJ2-1	TRBD1	CASSRQGRDNEQFF	TGTGCCAGCAGCCGACAGGGTAGGGACAATGAGCAGTTCTTC
TRBV7-2	-	TRBJ2-7	-	CASSYDTPGNEQYF	TGTGCCAGCAGCTATGACACTCCGGGCAACGAGCAGTACTTC
TRBV6-5	-	TRBJ2-7	TRBD1	CASRRGQVTYEQYF	TGTGCCAGCAGACGCGGACAGGTGACATACGAGCAGTACTTC
TRBV28	-	TRBJ2-1	TRBD2	CATSSVLAGKSYNEQFF	TGTGCCACCTCATCCGTCCTAGCGGGAAAATCCTACAATGAGCAGTTCTTC
TRBV2	-	TRBJ1-5	-	CASCQGPNQPQHF	TGTGCCAGCTGTCAGGGACCCAATCAGCCCCAGCATTTT
TRBV7-2	-	TRBJ2-5	TRBD2	CASSARGSVTSEFQETQYF	TGTGCCAGCAGCGCAAGGGGGTCTGTGACTAGCGAATTCCAAGAGACCCAGTACTTC
TRBV7-2	-	TRBJ2-2	TRBD1	CASSLTGTGATGELFF	TGTGCCAGCAGCCTAACCGGGACAGGGGCCACCGGGGAGCTGTTTTTT
TRBV14	-	TRBJ2-7	-	CASSQGAYYEQYF	TGTGCCAGCAGCCAAGGCGCATACTACGAGCAGTACTTC
TRBV6-5	-	TRBJ2-7	-	CASSDGRTYEQYF	TGTGCCAGCAGTGATGGACGGACCTACGAGCAGTACTTC
TRBV27	-	TRBJ1-1	TRBD1	CASSFSNHPGQGKLNTEAFF	TGTGCCAGCAGTTTCTCCAACCATCCGGGACAGGGGAAGTTGAACACTGAAGCTTTCTTT